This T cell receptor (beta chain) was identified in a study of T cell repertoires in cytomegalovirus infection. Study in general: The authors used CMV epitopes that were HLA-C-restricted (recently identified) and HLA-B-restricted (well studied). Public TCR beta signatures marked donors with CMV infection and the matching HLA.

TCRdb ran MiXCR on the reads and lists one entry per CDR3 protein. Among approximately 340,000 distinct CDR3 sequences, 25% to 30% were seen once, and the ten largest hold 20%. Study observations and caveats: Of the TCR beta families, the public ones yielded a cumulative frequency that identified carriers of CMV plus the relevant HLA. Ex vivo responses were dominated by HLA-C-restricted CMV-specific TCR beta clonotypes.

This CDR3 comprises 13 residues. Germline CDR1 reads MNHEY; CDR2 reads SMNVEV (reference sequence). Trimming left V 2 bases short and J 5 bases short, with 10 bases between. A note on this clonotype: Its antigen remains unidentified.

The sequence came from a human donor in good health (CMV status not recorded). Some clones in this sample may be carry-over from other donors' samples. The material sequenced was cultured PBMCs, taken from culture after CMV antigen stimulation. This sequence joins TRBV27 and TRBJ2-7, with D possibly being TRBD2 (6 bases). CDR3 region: CASSLLSSDEQYF. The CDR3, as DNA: TGTGCCAGCAGTTTACTGTCTAGCGACGAGCAGTACTTC.